This T cell receptor beta chain is drawn from a study of blood T cell repertoires in COVID-19. Study-level background: Acute-phase and convalescent COVID-19 samples originated in the United States, Italy and Spain. PBMCs, B-cell-depleted T cells, or T cells provided the cDNA or gDNA that made up the material.

Authors' processing steps: Using reference gene primer amplification, nucleated cell counts were estimated. Libraries were prepared by immunoSEQ multiplex PCR; TCRdb keeps only in-frame clonotypes and omits some of them. The V and J calls and clone size come from that table; D and trimming were worked out from the DNA. Seen here are approximately 50,000 clones, around 86% observed once, and the top ten hold around 6.5%. The receptor's source is a man in his fifties or sixties with active COVID-19. The sample was peripheral blood.

CDR3 in amino acids: CASSPLAGGQMGGELFF. The CDR3 region has the DNA TGTGCCAGCAGCCCCCTAGCGGGAGGCCAGATGGGTGGGGAGCTGTTTTTT. The chain couples TRBV5-4 to TRBJ2-2, with TRBD2 identical over 11 bases. The trim removed 4 bases at V and 8 bases at J, leaving 13 bases unmatched. CDR1 and CDR2 (germline): SGHNT, YYREEE (reference sequence). The CDR3 has 17 amino acids.